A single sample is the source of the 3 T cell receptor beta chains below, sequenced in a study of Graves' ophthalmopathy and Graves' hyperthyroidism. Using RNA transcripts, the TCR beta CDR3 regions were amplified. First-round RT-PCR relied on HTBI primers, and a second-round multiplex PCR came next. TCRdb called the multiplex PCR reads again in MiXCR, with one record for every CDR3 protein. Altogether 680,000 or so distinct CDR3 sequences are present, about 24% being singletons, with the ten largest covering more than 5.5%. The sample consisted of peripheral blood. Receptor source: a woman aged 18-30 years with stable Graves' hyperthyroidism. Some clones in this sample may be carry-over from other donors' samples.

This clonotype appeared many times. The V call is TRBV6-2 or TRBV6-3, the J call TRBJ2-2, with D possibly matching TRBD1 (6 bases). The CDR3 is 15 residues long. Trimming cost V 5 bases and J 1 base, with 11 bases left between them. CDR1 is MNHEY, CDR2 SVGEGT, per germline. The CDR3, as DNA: TGTGCCAGCAGTCCCCTGGACAGGAACACCGGGGAGCTGTTTTTT. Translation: CASSPLDRNTGELFF.

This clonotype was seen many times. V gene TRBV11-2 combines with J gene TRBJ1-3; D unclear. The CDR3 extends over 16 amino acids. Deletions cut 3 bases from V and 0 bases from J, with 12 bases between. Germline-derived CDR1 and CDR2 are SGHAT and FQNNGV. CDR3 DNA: TGTGCCAGCAGCTTCTCTCCAAGTATCTCTGGAAACACCATATATTTT. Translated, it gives CASSFSPSISGNTIYF.

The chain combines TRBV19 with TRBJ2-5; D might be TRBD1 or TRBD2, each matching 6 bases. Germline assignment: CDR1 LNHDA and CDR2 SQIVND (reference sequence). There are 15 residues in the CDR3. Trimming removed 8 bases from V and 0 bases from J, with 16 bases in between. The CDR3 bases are TGTGCCAGTTCGAGGGGGGTAGTCCACCAAGAGACCCAGTACTTC. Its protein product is CASSRGVVHQETQYF.